Listed below are T cell receptor beta chains from one sample, sequenced in a study of blood T cells in healthy people across ages. TCRdb re-called the 5' RACE reads through MiXCR, storing one row per CDR3 protein. The table has approximately 800,000 distinct CDR3 sequences, under 40% seen once. The sequencing sample was made of blood. Receptors originate from a man aged 18 to 29 in good health. Both conserved end residues are part of each CDR3. A D gene is named only where the DNA matches it firmly. Clone size is not always given. Where it is, it says once, few, many or a class for expanded clones.

d_gene	abundance	v_gene	j_gene	CDR3aa	CDR3nt
NA	many	TRBV4-3	TRBJ2-7	CASSQDPKRSYEQYF	TGCGCCAGCAGCCAAGATCCGAAGAGGTCCTACGAGCAGTACTTC
NA	NA	TRBV10-3	TRBJ1-5	CAIRDDGSGQPQHF	TGTGCCATCAGGGACGATGGTTCGGGTCAGCCCCAGCATTTT
NA	NA	TRBV6-5	TRBJ2-7	CASNPSAGSSYEQYF	TGTGCCAGCAATCCTTCCGCGGGATCTTCCTACGAGCAGTACTTC
TRBD1	NA	TRBV3-1	TRBJ2-5	CASSQARTGLGETQYF	TGTGCCAGCAGCCAAGCTCGGACAGGGTTGGGAGAGACCCAGTACTTC
NA	few	TRBV29-1	TRBJ1-2	CSVAPGDYGYTF	TGCAGCGTAGCACCAGGAGACTATGGCTACACCTTC
NA	NA	TRBV5-1	TRBJ2-2	CASSLAIAGELFF	TGCGCCAGCAGCTTGGCTATAGCCGGGGAGCTGTTTTTT
NA	few	TRBV12-3/TRBV12-4	TRBJ2-1	CASSIEGLFQFF	TGTGCCAGCAGCATCGAGGGGTTGTTCCAGTTCTTC
NA	NA	TRBV7-9	TRBJ2-3	CASSSLRDTDPETQYF	TGTGCCAGCAGCTCGCTCCGGGACACCGACCCAGAGACGCAGTATTTT
TRBD2	few	TRBV10-3	TRBJ2-1	CAISESASGEYYNEQFF	TGTGCCATCAGTGAGTCGGCTAGCGGGGAATACTACAATGAGCAGTTCTTC
NA	few	TRBV20-1	TRBJ2-5	CSARARVLRETQYF	TGCAGTGCTAGGGCCAGGGTACTGAGGGAGACCCAGTACTTC
NA	few	TRBV6-5	TRBJ2-7	CASSRTNQYEQYF	TGTGCCAGCAGCCGGACAAATCAGTACGAGCAGTACTTC
NA	few	TRBV24-1	TRBJ2-7	CATSGGLGEQYF	TGTGCCACCAGTGGAGGCCTGGGTGAGCAGTACTTC
NA	NA	TRBV9	TRBJ1-1	CASSVGGDVGDTEAFF	TGTGCCAGCAGCGTAGGAGGGGATGTTGGGGACACTGAAGCTTTCTTT
TRBD2	few	TRBV27	TRBJ2-3	CASRIRTSGRSTDTQYF	TGTGCCAGCAGAATCAGGACTAGCGGCCGCAGCACAGATACGCAGTATTTT
NA	NA	TRBV6-2/TRBV6-3	TRBJ2-1	CASTFNNEQFF	TGTGCCAGCACCTTCAACAATGAGCAGTTCTTC
NA	NA	TRBV20-1	TRBJ2-7	CSASPAAKYEQYF	TGCAGTGCTAGTCCGGCAGCTAAGTACGAGCAGTACTTC
TRBD1	NA	TRBV12-3/TRBV12-4	TRBJ1-5	CASSPSTGRFQPQHF	TGTGCCAGCAGTCCATCGACAGGGCGGTTTCAGCCCCAGCATTTT
TRBD2	NA	TRBV9	TRBJ2-3	CASTLSTSGGDTQYF	TGTGCCAGCACCCTATCGACTAGCGGGGGAGATACGCAGTATTTT
NA	NA	TRBV29-1	TRBJ2-7	CSVEESGNFDEQYF	TGCAGCGTTGAAGAGTCCGGGAACTTCGACGAGCAGTACTTC
NA	few	TRBV2	TRBJ2-7	CASGFRGRDEQYF	TGTGCCAGCGGTTTCAGGGGCCGAGACGAGCAGTACTTC
NA	many	TRBV25-1	TRBJ1-2	CASSGDLYGYTF	TGTGCCAGCAGTGGGGACCTCTATGGCTACACCTTC
NA	NA	TRBV6-2/TRBV6-3	TRBJ2-7	CASSPSFYYEQYF	TGTGCCAGCAGTCCAAGTTTCTACTACGAGCAGTACTTC
TRBD2	NA	TRBV7-9	TRBJ2-3	CASSLVGGPGRADTQYF	TGTGCCAGCAGCTTAGTCGGGGGGCCCGGGAGGGCAGATACGCAGTATTTT
NA	few	TRBV6-6	TRBJ2-7	CASSYSSRVHEQYF	TGTGCCAGCAGTTACTCGAGCAGGGTCCACGAGCAGTACTTC
NA	NA	TRBV28	TRBJ2-4	CASSLFRASKNTQYF	TGTGCCAGCAGTTTATTCAGGGCATCCAAAAACACTCAGTACTTC
TRBD2	few	TRBV4-3	TRBJ2-1	CASSQEVAGTYNEQFF	TGCGCCAGCAGCCAAGAAGTAGCGGGGACCTACAATGAGCAGTTCTTC
NA	NA	TRBV12-3/TRBV12-4	TRBJ2-1	CASSSPSILEETQFF	TGTGCCAGCAGTTCTCCCAGCATTCTGGAGGAGACCCAGTTCTTC
NA	few	TRBV7-2	TRBJ2-5	CASSYTTGRGETQYF	TGTGCCAGCAGCTACACTACAGGGCGAGGAGAGACCCAGTACTTC
TRBD1	NA	TRBV12-3/TRBV12-4	TRBJ2-2	CASSRTGYAGELFF	TGTGCCAGCAGCAGGACAGGGTACGCCGGGGAGCTGTTTTTT
NA	few	TRBV7-2	TRBJ2-3	CASSLGKADTQYF	TGTGCCAGCAGCTTAGGAAAAGCAGATACGCAGTATTTT
NA	few	TRBV7-9	TRBJ1-2	CASSLETGLNYGYTF	TGTGCCAGCAGCTTAGAAACAGGGTTAAACTATGGCTACACCTTC
NA	NA	TRBV6-4	TRBJ2-5	CASILPPVGLGEQYF	TGTGCCAGCATCCTCCCCCCGGTTGGACTTGGTGAGCAGTACTTC
TRBD1	once	TRBV4-3	TRBJ2-5	CASSQGPIVGTGLGHEQYF	TGCGCCAGCAGCCAGGGGCCTATTGTGGGGACAGGCTTAGGGCATGAGCAGTACTTC
NA	few	TRBV29-1	TRBJ2-1	CSVASLSSYNEQFF	TGCAGCGTTGCTAGCTTATCCTCCTACAATGAGCAGTTCTTC
NA	few	TRBV10-3	TRBJ2-3	CAISEASSTDTQYF	TGTGCCATCAGTGAGGCAAGTAGCACAGATACGCAGTATTTT
NA	NA	TRBV5-1	TRBJ1-1	CASSWWTENTEAFF	TGCGCCAGCAGCTGGTGGACGGAGAACACTGAAGCTTTCTTT
TRBD1	NA	TRBV30	TRBJ1-2	CAWSCQPDRAYTF	TGTGCCTGGAGTTGTCAGCCCGACAGGGCCTACACCTTC
TRBD2	few	TRBV10-3	TRBJ2-7	CATLSGGADEQYF	TGTGCCACCTTAAGCGGGGGGGCCGACGAGCAGTACTTC
NA	NA	TRBV5-6	TRBJ1-2	CASSFSGPGSINGYTF	TGTGCCAGCAGCTTCTCGGGGCCGGGAAGTATAAATGGCTACACCTTC
NA	NA	TRBV20-1	TRBJ2-1	CSARDLRAQGVGNEQFF	TGCAGTGCTAGAGATTTAAGGGCTCAGGGCGTTGGCAATGAGCAGTTCTTC
TRBD1	few	TRBV11-2	TRBJ2-3	CASSRWTGGTDTQYF	TGTGCCAGCAGCCGCTGGACAGGGGGGACAGATACGCAGTATTTT
NA	NA	TRBV4-3	TRBJ2-2	CASSQDRWVNTGELFF	TGCGCCAGCAGCCAAGATCGTTGGGTCAACACCGGGGAGCTGTTTTTT
NA	NA	TRBV6-2/TRBV6-3	TRBJ2-7	CASTGGPYNEQYF	TGTGCCAGCACCGGGGGCCCCTACAATGAGCAGTACTTC
TRBD1	NA	TRBV3-1	TRBJ2-7	CAGSQPRQGYNEQYF	TGTGCCGGCAGCCAACCTAGACAGGGATACAATGAGCAGTACTTC
NA	NA	TRBV29-1	TRBJ2-7	CSVAGRYNEQYF	TGCAGCGTGGCGGGACGGTACAATGAGCAGTACTTC
NA	NA	TRBV10-3	TRBJ1-4	CAISVGGEKLFF	TGTGCCATCAGTGTGGGTGGGGAAAAACTGTTTTTT
NA	few	TRBV5-1	TRBJ2-5	CASSLPGSRETQYF	TGCGCCAGCAGCTTACCGGGATCGAGAGAGACCCAGTACTTC
NA	NA	TRBV12-3/TRBV12-4	TRBJ2-7	CASSLRGKRYEQYF	TGTGCCAGCAGTTTACGGGGGAAACGCTACGAGCAGTACTTC
NA	NA	TRBV25-1	TRBJ1-1	CASSKDRLRTEAFF	TGTGCCAGCAGTAAAGACAGGCTACGCACTGAAGCTTTCTTT
TRBD1	many	TRBV4-2	TRBJ1-2	CASSPRQGKDGYTF	TGTGCCAGCAGCCCCAGACAGGGGAAGGATGGCTACACCTTC
NA	NA	TRBV5-6	TRBJ2-1	CASSFGRTNEQFF	TGTGCCAGCAGCTTCGGGCGAACCAATGAGCAGTTCTTC
TRBD1	few	TRBV20-1	TRBJ2-1	CSARGAGGSYNEQFF	TGCAGTGCTAGGGGGGCAGGGGGATCCTACAATGAGCAGTTCTTC
NA	few	TRBV4-3	TRBJ1-2	CASSQGPGPNYGYTF	TGCGCCAGCAGCCAAGGCCCAGGGCCAAACTATGGCTACACCTTC
TRBD1	few	TRBV2	TRBJ2-7	CASSDSGTVSSYEQYF	TGTGCCAGCAGCGATTCCGGGACAGTCAGCTCCTACGAGCAGTACTTC
NA	many	TRBV7-8	TRBJ2-6	CASSLGGSSGANVLTF	TGTGCCAGCAGCTTAGGGGGGAGCTCTGGGGCCAACGTCCTGACTTTC